This T cell receptor beta chain came from a study of OX40 agonist ivuxolimab in advanced cancers. Sequenced by immunoSEQ multiplex PCR; TCRdb stores in-frame clones only, minus some. Of about 40,000 clones listed, 80% to 90% were seen once; the top ten hold over 0.55%. This clone has a handful of counts. Trimming stripped 1 base from V and 4 bases from J, with 10 bases between. From germline, CDR1 is SGHDN and CDR2 FVKESK. The CDR3 runs 14 residues. This TCR came from an adult with an advanced solid tumor such as melanoma, head and neck, liver or kidney cancer. This sample comprised CD4+ or CD8+ T cells sorted from blood, obtained in a trial of the OX40 agonist ivuxolimab. This chain joins TRBV14 and TRBJ1-2, with D possibly matching TRBD1 (6 bases). For the CDR3, the DNA is TGTGCCAGCAGCCAAGTTGGGACACTCTATGGCTACACCTTC. Translation gives CASSQVGTLYGYTF. Filled out from reference TRBV14 and TRBJ1-2, the complete variable domain reads EAGVTQFPSHSVIEKGQTVTLRCDPISGHDNLYWYRRVMGKEIKFLLHFVKESKQDESGMPNNRFLAERTGGTYSTLKVQPAELEDSGVYFCASSQVGTLYGYTFGSGTRLTVV.